Listed below are T cell receptor beta chains from one sample, sequenced in a study of T-cell memory formation after mild COVID-19. A single record per CDR3 protein comes from TCRdb applying MiXCR to the 5' RACE reads. The sample records roughly 380,000 distinct CDR3 sequences, 25% to 30% being singletons. The sequenced material came from PBMCs or a T cell subset sorted from them (not recorded which). These receptors were taken from an adult woman who had mild COVID-19 (a few samples of this study predate the infection). Cell type and time point are not known. Each CDR3 is given with its conserved first and last residue. The order of the fields is clone size, D gene, J gene, CDR3 length, V gene, CDR3 DNA, CDR3 protein. A D gene is named only where the DNA matches it firmly. Expanded clones get a size class; other rows say once, few or many, or leave the size out.

abundance: NA; d_gene: TRBD1; j_gene: TRBJ2-4; len: 17; v_gene: TRBV11-3; CDR3nt: TGTGCCAGCAGCACCGGAACAGGGGAAAGAGGACGAAACATTCAGTACTTC; CDR3aa: CASSTGTGERGRNIQYF
abundance: many; d_gene: TRBD2; j_gene: TRBJ2-5; len: 17; v_gene: TRBV7-9; CDR3nt: TGTGCCAGCAGCCCAGGAAGGCTAGCGGGAGGTAAAAAGACCCAGTACTTC; CDR3aa: CASSPGRLAGGKKTQYF
abundance: many; d_gene: NA; j_gene: TRBJ1-2; len: 13; v_gene: TRBV4-1; CDR3nt: TGCGCCAGCAGCCCAGGGGAAAACTATGGCTACACCTTC; CDR3aa: CASSPGENYGYTF
abundance: once; d_gene: TRBD1; j_gene: TRBJ2-5; len: 14; v_gene: TRBV2; CDR3nt: TGTGCCAGCAGTGGGTTGGGACAGGGGGAGACCCAGTACTTC; CDR3aa: CASSGLGQGETQYF
abundance: many; d_gene: NA; j_gene: TRBJ2-3; len: 20; v_gene: TRBV12-3/TRBV12-4; CDR3nt: TGTGCCAGCAGACCTCAAACCTATCCGTTCTTTAGTCTGGACACAGATACGCAGTATTTT; CDR3aa: CASRPQTYPFFSLDTDTQYF
abundance: NA; d_gene: TRBD1; j_gene: TRBJ2-1; len: 17; v_gene: TRBV11-2; CDR3nt: TGTGCCAGCAGCTCCCTACGACAGGGGGGCCCCCACAATGAGCAGTTCTTC; CDR3aa: CASSSLRQGGPHNEQFF
abundance: once; d_gene: NA; j_gene: TRBJ1-1; len: 14; v_gene: TRBV30; CDR3nt: TGTGCCTGGCGTTTCGTTGGGGGGCTGGCTGAAGCTTTCTTT; CDR3aa: CAWRFVGGLAEAFF
abundance: NA; d_gene: NA; j_gene: TRBJ1-5; len: 14; v_gene: TRBV6-6; CDR3nt: TGTGCCAGCAGCCTGACAGGTATCGGTCAGCCCCAGCATTTT; CDR3aa: CASSLTGIGQPQHF
abundance: NA; d_gene: TRBD2; j_gene: TRBJ2-4; len: 16; v_gene: TRBV19; CDR3nt: TGTGCCAGTAGTACCCCCCGACTAGCCCAGGAAAACATTCAGTACTTC; CDR3aa: CASSTPRLAQENIQYF
abundance: few; d_gene: NA; j_gene: TRBJ2-7; len: 14; v_gene: TRBV7-8; CDR3nt: TGTGCCAGCAGCAAACTACAGGGTTCCTACGAGCAGTACTTC; CDR3aa: CASSKLQGSYEQYF
abundance: NA; d_gene: NA; j_gene: TRBJ2-1; len: 15; v_gene: TRBV7-6; CDR3nt: TGTGCCAGCAGCTACCCAGCCGGGACAAACAATGAGCAGTTCTTC; CDR3aa: CASSYPAGTNNEQFF
abundance: few; d_gene: NA; j_gene: TRBJ2-3; len: 16; v_gene: TRBV7-6; CDR3nt: TGTGCCAGCAGCTTACTTAAGGGGAGATTCCCAGATACGCAGTATTTT; CDR3aa: CASSLLKGRFPDTQYF
abundance: few; d_gene: NA; j_gene: TRBJ2-1; len: 12; v_gene: TRBV7-2; CDR3nt: TGTGCCAGCAGCTGGGGGAGTGGTGAGCAGTTCTTC; CDR3aa: CASSWGSGEQFF
abundance: few; d_gene: TRBD1; j_gene: TRBJ1-1; len: 12; v_gene: TRBV10-2; CDR3nt: TGCGCCAGCCGTACAGGGGATGGTGAAGCTTTCTTT; CDR3aa: CASRTGDGEAFF
abundance: few; d_gene: NA; j_gene: TRBJ2-5; len: 15; v_gene: TRBV7-9; CDR3nt: TGTGCCAGCAGCTTACAGGTGGGGGGCCAAGAGACCCAGTACTTC; CDR3aa: CASSLQVGGQETQYF
abundance: NA; d_gene: NA; j_gene: TRBJ2-3; len: 14; v_gene: TRBV7-8; CDR3nt: TGTGCCAGCACCAACCTTCAAGTCGCAGATACGCAGTATTTT; CDR3aa: CASTNLQVADTQYF
abundance: NA; d_gene: NA; j_gene: TRBJ2-1; len: 14; v_gene: TRBV5-1; CDR3nt: TGCGCCAGCAGCTTGGGGGGCCGATCCAATGAGCAGTTCTTC; CDR3aa: CASSLGGRSNEQFF
abundance: NA; d_gene: TRBD2; j_gene: TRBJ2-3; len: 17; v_gene: TRBV7-2; CDR3nt: TGTGCCAGCAGCTTTGTGGCTAGCGGGAGTAGCACAGATACGCAGTATTTT; CDR3aa: CASSFVASGSSTDTQYF
abundance: NA; d_gene: NA; j_gene: TRBJ2-7; len: 17; v_gene: TRBV24-1; CDR3nt: TGTGCCACCAGTGCTGTGAGGACTGACGGGGTTGGGTACGAGCAGTACTTC; CDR3aa: CATSAVRTDGVGYEQYF
abundance: few; d_gene: NA; j_gene: TRBJ1-3; len: 18; v_gene: TRBV7-8; CDR3nt: TGTGCCAGCAGCCAACGGCGACAGGTTGGGGTCTCTGGAAACACCATATATTTT; CDR3aa: CASSQRRQVGVSGNTIYF
abundance: NA; d_gene: TRBD2; j_gene: TRBJ2-5; len: 18; v_gene: TRBV7-3; CDR3nt: TGTGCCAGCAGCTTCGGACTAGCGGGGGGGGCGACGGAAGAGACCCAGTACTTC; CDR3aa: CASSFGLAGGATEETQYF
abundance: few; d_gene: NA; j_gene: TRBJ2-5; len: 13; v_gene: TRBV6-6; CDR3nt: TGTGCCAGCAGTTACGGCGGATTAGGAATCCAGTACTTC; CDR3aa: CASSYGGLGIQYF
abundance: NA; d_gene: NA; j_gene: TRBJ1-2; len: 14; v_gene: TRBV6-1; CDR3nt: TGTGCCAGCAGTGATATCTGGGCAGCATGGGGCTACACCTTC; CDR3aa: CASSDIWAAWGYTF
abundance: NA; d_gene: TRBD1; j_gene: TRBJ1-1; len: 11; v_gene: TRBV18; CDR3nt: TGTGCCAGCCCGGGGGACAGGCAAGCTTTCTTT; CDR3aa: CASPGDRQAFF
abundance: NA; d_gene: NA; j_gene: TRBJ1-1; len: 13; v_gene: TRBV5-1; CDR3nt: TGCGCCAGCAGCGCCGTCCCGAACACTGAAGCTTTCTTT; CDR3aa: CASSAVPNTEAFF
abundance: NA; d_gene: NA; j_gene: TRBJ2-5; len: 15; v_gene: TRBV4-3; CDR3nt: TGCGCCAGCAGCCAAGGGGCGAGGAACCAAGAGACCCAGTACTTC; CDR3aa: CASSQGARNQETQYF
abundance: few; d_gene: NA; j_gene: TRBJ2-2; len: 15; v_gene: TRBV20-1; CDR3nt: TGCAGTGCTAGTCGACGGGGCGCGAGGGCCGGGGAGCTGTTTTTT; CDR3aa: CSASRRGARAGELFF
abundance: NA; d_gene: TRBD1; j_gene: TRBJ2-1; len: 15; v_gene: TRBV7-2; CDR3nt: TGTGCCAGCAGCTCCCGACAGGGGATAGTGGATGAGCAGTTCTTC; CDR3aa: CASSSRQGIVDEQFF
abundance: many; d_gene: NA; j_gene: TRBJ2-3; len: 11; v_gene: TRBV18; CDR3nt: TGTGCCAGCTTCCGCACAGATACGCAGTATTTT; CDR3aa: CASFRTDTQYF
abundance: few; d_gene: NA; j_gene: TRBJ1-2; len: 13; v_gene: TRBV20-1; CDR3nt: TGCAGTGCTCGCTCGGACTCGGAGTTTAGCTACACCTTC; CDR3aa: CSARSDSEFSYTF
abundance: few; d_gene: NA; j_gene: TRBJ2-1; len: 12; v_gene: TRBV12-3/TRBV12-4; CDR3nt: TGTGCCAGCATGAGTGGAGTGAATGAGCAGTTCTTC; CDR3aa: CASMSGVNEQFF
abundance: NA; d_gene: NA; j_gene: TRBJ1-2; len: 14; v_gene: TRBV7-2; CDR3nt: TGTGCCAGCAGCTTTGCACCGTCTAACTATGGCTACACCTTC; CDR3aa: CASSFAPSNYGYTF
abundance: many; d_gene: NA; j_gene: TRBJ2-1; len: 12; v_gene: TRBV7-3; CDR3nt: TGTGCCAGCAGCTTAGGGTCAGATGAGCAGTTCTTC; CDR3aa: CASSLGSDEQFF
abundance: few; d_gene: NA; j_gene: TRBJ1-1; len: 15; v_gene: TRBV5-1; CDR3nt: TGCGCCAGCAGCTTGGAGGCCAGTTTGAACACTGAAGCTTTCTTT; CDR3aa: CASSLEASLNTEAFF
abundance: NA; d_gene: NA; j_gene: TRBJ2-3; len: 15; v_gene: TRBV4-3; CDR3nt: TGCGCCAGCAGCCAAGAGTCACTAGCAGCAGATACGCAGTATTTT; CDR3aa: CASSQESLAADTQYF
abundance: NA; d_gene: NA; j_gene: TRBJ2-7; len: 15; v_gene: TRBV5-1; CDR3nt: TGCGCCAGCAGCCGCCGACAGACTCCTCCCTACGAGCAGTACTTC; CDR3aa: CASSRRQTPPYEQYF
abundance: NA; d_gene: NA; j_gene: TRBJ2-3; len: 12; v_gene: TRBV30; CDR3nt: TGTGCCTGGAGTGTACGGAGAGATACGCAGTATTTT; CDR3aa: CAWSVRRDTQYF
abundance: NA; d_gene: TRBD1; j_gene: TRBJ1-5; len: 15; v_gene: TRBV30; CDR3nt: TGTGCCTGGAATCGGGCAGGGGCAGGGGGTCAGCCCCAGCATTTT; CDR3aa: CAWNRAGAGGQPQHF
abundance: NA; d_gene: NA; j_gene: TRBJ2-7; len: 13; v_gene: TRBV12-3/TRBV12-4; CDR3nt: TGTGCCAGCAGCCTGGACGCTAGCTACGAGCAGTACTTC; CDR3aa: CASSLDASYEQYF
abundance: few; d_gene: NA; j_gene: TRBJ2-2; len: 13; v_gene: TRBV7-7; CDR3nt: TGTGCTAGCAGCCCTATGAACACCGGGGAGCTGTTTTTT; CDR3aa: CASSPMNTGELFF
abundance: few; d_gene: NA; j_gene: TRBJ1-1; len: 13; v_gene: TRBV5-1; CDR3nt: TGCGCCAGCAGGACGGGAGGGAGCACTGAAGCTTTCTTT; CDR3aa: CASRTGGSTEAFF
abundance: NA; d_gene: TRBD2; j_gene: TRBJ2-7; len: 16; v_gene: TRBV9; CDR3nt: TGTGCCAGCAGCTCCGGGACTAGCGGGGGGCTGTACGAGCAGTACTTC; CDR3aa: CASSSGTSGGLYEQYF
abundance: NA; d_gene: NA; j_gene: TRBJ1-2; len: 13; v_gene: TRBV7-9; CDR3nt: TGTGCCAGCAGCTCAGCCAGACCCGATGGCTACACCTTC; CDR3aa: CASSSARPDGYTF
abundance: NA; d_gene: TRBD1; j_gene: TRBJ2-7; len: 14; v_gene: TRBV5-1; CDR3nt: TGCGCCAGCAGCACCAGGACAGGCGCCTACGAGCAGTACTTC; CDR3aa: CASSTRTGAYEQYF
abundance: NA; d_gene: TRBD2; j_gene: TRBJ2-4; len: 16; v_gene: TRBV7-6; CDR3nt: TGTGCCAGCAGTACCGGACTAGCGGGAGCCAAAAACATTCAGTACTTC; CDR3aa: CASSTGLAGAKNIQYF